The 16 T cell receptor beta chains given below trace back to one sample, sequenced in a study of blood T cell repertoires in COVID-19. Using immunoSEQ multiplex PCR, the repertoire was profiled, and TCRdb retains in-frame clones only, with some absent. The sample shows roughly 450,000 clones, 90% of them seen only once. Sequencing input: PBMCs or T cells enriched from blood (not recorded which). All receptors come from a man aged 18-30 years who had recovered from COVID-19.

This chain links TRBV27 with TRBJ1-4; 8 nucleotides match TRBD1. The junction had 5 bases not matched to a gene; V was cut back by 8 bases and J by 3 bases. Germline V CDR1 and CDR2: MNHEY, SMNVEV (reference sequence). The length of the CDR3 is 14 residues. DNA of the CDR3: TGTGCCAGCCGTGACAGGGGAGCTAATGAAAAACTGTTTTTT. It encodes CASRDRGANEKLFF.

The V and J genes are TRBV29-1 and TRBJ2-3; 9 bases match TRBD2. The length of the CDR3 is 13 residues. The germline V gene has CDR1 SQVTM and CDR2 ANQGSEA. V lost 6 bases to trimming and J lost 5 bases; unmatched junction nucleotides: 6. Written as DNA, the CDR3 is TGCAGCGTATCTAGCGGGACCGGAGATACGCAGTATTTT. Translated: CSVSSGTGDTQYF.

This clone was seen only a few times. This chain uses TRBV11-2 with TRBJ1-1, with D possibly matching TRBD1 (5 bases). Germline CDR1 and CDR2: SGHAT and FQNNGV. The CDR3 is 11 amino acids. Trimming shortened V by 5 bases and J by 11 bases, and 12 bases separated the two germline ends. CDR3 sequence reads: CASSVLGGAFF. The CDR3 nucleotides are TGTGCCAGCAGCGTCCTGGGGGGGGCTTTCTTT.

The chain joins TRBV7-6 to TRBJ2-3; 11 bases align to TRBD2. Looked up from germline, CDR1 is SGHVS and CDR2 is FNYEAQ. The CDR3 covers 16 residues. The trim removed 8 bases at V and 5 bases at J, leaving 12 bases unmatched. In DNA form, the CDR3 reads TGTGCCAGCCGCGGACTAGCGGGCCCCCTTGGAGATACGCAGTATTTT. The encoded protein is CASRGLAGPLGDTQYF.

V and J are TRBV7-9 and TRBJ2-7, with TRBD1 matching over 10 bases. In germline, CDR1 is SEHNR, CDR2 FQNEAQ (reference sequence). The CDR3 has 15 residues. Trimming at V came to 0 bases and at J to 5 bases, leaving 4 bases not matched to a gene. This CDR3 is CASSLAGQGSDEQYF. CDR3 bases: TGTGCCAGCAGCTTAGCGGGACAGGGGTCTGACGAGCAGTACTTC.

The rearrangement uses TRBV5-1 and TRBJ1-1; possible D gene TRBD1, 5 bases. The V and J ends lost 0 bases and 8 bases respectively, with 17 bases between them. The germline V gene has CDR1 SGHRS and CDR2 YFSETQ. The CDR3 is 15 residues long. The CDR3 loop reads CASSLDPHRQKEAFF. CDR3 bases: TGCGCCAGCAGCTTGGACCCCCATCGACAGAAGGAAGCTTTCTTT.

J is TRBJ1-4 and V is TRBV19; 7 bases match TRBD1. Germline V lookup: CDR1 LNHDA, CDR2 SQIVND (reference sequence). Germline trimming cut 5 bases from V and 4 bases from J; bases unmatched to any gene: 7. CDR3 length equals 15 residues. CDR3 sequence reads: CASSPGTVYNEKLFF. For the CDR3, the DNA is TGTGCCAGTAGTCCAGGGACAGTCTATAATGAAAAACTGTTTTTT.

The chain carries TRBV28 and TRBJ1-1, with 9 bases matching TRBD1. This CDR3 is built from 14 residues. J lost 5 bases, V lost 6 bases, and 7 bases had no gene match. The V gene's germline CDR1 is MDHEN and CDR2 SYDVKM. Here the CDR3 reads CASSSTGGGTEAFF. The CDR3 bases are TGTGCCAGCAGCTCAACAGGGGGCGGAACTGAAGCTTTCTTT.

The V call is TRBV24-1, the J call TRBJ1-2, with D unresolved. V lost 6 bases and J 8 bases, leaving 12 bases between the germline ends. Looked up from germline, CDR1 is KGHDR and CDR2 is SFDVKD. CDR3 size: 12 residues. CDR3 loop: CATSTKGGGYTF. The CDR3 bases are TGTGCCACCAGTACGAAGGGCGGGGGCTACACCTTC.

This clone was seen only once. This CDR3 reads CASSKGGTSGAQETQYF. DNA for the CDR3: TGCGCCAGCAGCAAAGGGGGGACTAGCGGGGCCCAAGAGACCCAGTACTTC. The J gene is TRBJ2-5, the V gene TRBV5-1; 13 bases align to TRBD2. J gave up 1 base and V 4 bases, and 7 bases lay outside the gene matches. This CDR3 is 17 amino acids long. Per the germline V gene, CDR1 is SGHRS and CDR2 is YFSETQ.

This chain links TRBV11-2 with TRBJ2-7; the D gene is possibly TRBD1 (6 bases). The CDR3 spans 15 residues. Germline CDR1 is SGHAT and CDR2 is FQNNGV. V dropped 4 bases and J dropped 0 bases, with 13 bases sitting between them. CDR3 sequence reads: CASSSPDRFSYEQYF. DNA of the CDR3: TGTGCCAGCAGCTCGCCCGACAGGTTCTCCTACGAGCAGTACTTC.

The chain links TRBV5-6 to TRBJ1-2; D is unresolved. CDR3 length equals 14 residues. The V gene's germline CDR1 is SGHDT and CDR2 YYEEEE. The V and J ends lost 3 bases and 8 bases respectively, with 17 bases between them. CDR3 sequence: CASSWKDGEEGYTF. CDR3 coding DNA: TGTGCCAGCAGCTGGAAGGACGGGGAGGAGGGCTACACCTTC.

This chain connects TRBV3-1 (or the pseudogene TRBV3-2) to TRBJ1-2; D uncertain. From germline, CDR1 is LGHDT and CDR2 YNNKEL (reference sequence). The CDR3 totals 13 residues. V shed 1 base and J shed 8 bases, with 11 bases lying between them. In DNA form, the CDR3 reads TGTGCCAGCAGCCAAGTCCCCGGGGAAGGCTACACCTTC. Its protein product is CASSQVPGEGYTF.

The V and J genes are TRBV10-3 and TRBJ1-3, with a possible D match to TRBD1 (6 bases). V was cut by 3 bases and J by 10 bases, with 19 bases left in between. This CDR3 spans 15 amino acids. From germline, CDR1 is ENHRY and CDR2 SYGVKD. The CDR3 DNA reads as TGTGCCATCAGTGAACGATCACAGGGCCCCCAAACCATATATTTT. This gives the protein CAISERSQGPQTIYF.

The gene calls are TRBV5-1 and TRBJ2-5; TRBD2 agrees at 8 bases. This CDR3 spans 15 amino acids. The J segment lost 3 bases and the V segment lost 4 bases, leaving 8 bases of the junction unmatched. Germline V lookup: CDR1 SGHRS, CDR2 YFSETQ. The CDR3 loop is CASSPRVAGKETQYF. For the CDR3, the DNA is TGCGCCAGCAGCCCCCGGGTAGCGGGGAAAGAGACCCAGTACTTC.

The chain is built from TRBV15 and TRBJ1-2; the match to TRBD1 covers 7 bases. Losses at the gene ends were 5 bases for V and 12 bases for J; bases not matched to a gene: 18. The CDR3 consists of 15 residues. CDR1 LNHNV and CDR2 YYDKDF come from the germline V gene (reference sequence). The CDR3 DNA follows: TGTGCCACCAGCCGAGGCGCGGGACAGACGGGGGCTCACACCTTC. It specifies CATSRGAGQTGAHTF.